Listed here are 9 T cell receptor beta chains from one sample, sequenced in a study of identical twins. TCRdb fed the 5' RACE reads into MiXCR, producing one record per CDR3 protein. Among about 700,000 distinct CDR3 sequences listed, under 9% were seen once. The data also belong to a second study, concerning yellow fever vaccine responses in identical twins.

The sample consisted of PBMCs. The receptors derive from a woman between 18 and 30 years old in good health.

In DNA, the CDR3 is TGTGCCAGCAGCCAGGCGGGACAGGGGGCCTACGAGCAGTACTTC. Translated: CASSQAGQGAYEQYF. The chain joins TRBV3-1 to TRBJ2-7; 11 bases are a match to TRBD1. From germline, CDR1 is LGHDT and CDR2 YNNKEL (reference sequence). The CDR3 is 15 amino acids. With 3 bases clipped from V and 2 bases from J, the junction kept 3 bases outside the gene matches.

In this sample, this clonotype turned up a few times. The chain carries TRBV7-8 and TRBJ2-7; D remains unclear. The germline V and J ends were trimmed by 0 bases and 3 bases, with 12 bases remaining between them. The CDR3 runs 15 residues. Germline CDR1 and CDR2: SGHVS and FQNEAQ. As DNA, the CDR3 is TGTGCCAGCAGCTTAGCCGGTGAGAGGATCTACGAGCAGTACTTC. It translates to CASSLAGERIYEQYF.

This clonotype was counted ten times or more. The chain combines TRBV12-3 or TRBV12-4 with TRBJ1-3; D unresolved. The CDR3 loop spans 12 amino acids. The V end was cut by 3 bases, the J end by 1 base, with 1 base between. CDR3 amino acids: CASSFSGNTIYF. DNA of the CDR3: TGTGCCAGCAGTTTTTCTGGAAACACCATATATTTT.

The V and J genes are TRBV18 and TRBJ1-1; TRBD1 might be the D (5 bases). The CDR3 extends over 16 amino acids. Trimming took 0 bases from V and 0 from J, leaving 11 bases between them. Germline V CDR1 and CDR2: KGHSH, LQKENI. CDR3 residues: CASSPPAAGMNTEAFF. The CDR3 bases are TGTGCCAGCTCACCACCGGCGGCAGGGATGAACACTGAAGCTTTCTTT.

This clonotype was counted many times. V gene TRBV24-1 combines with J gene TRBJ1-5; D remains unclear. V was trimmed by 5 bases and J by 2 bases, leaving 9 bases between them. The CDR3 consists of 14 residues. Germline CDR1 and CDR2: KGHDR and SFDVKD. DNA of the CDR3: TGTGCCACCAGTGGCACTATTCGCAATCAGCCCCAGCATTTT. This gives the protein CATSGTIRNQPQHF.

This clonotype was seen only a few times. The J gene is TRBJ1-4, the V gene TRBV6-5, with unresolved D. V lost 4 bases to trimming and J lost 7 bases, with 16 bases between them. CDR1 is MNHEY and CDR2 is SVGAGI in the germline V gene. The CDR3 consists of 15 residues. The CDR3, as DNA: TGTGCCAGCAGTTCAAGAGGACGGGGTAGTGAAAAACTGTTTTTT. This gives the protein CASSSRGRGSEKLFF.

This clonotype was detected a few times. The V call is TRBV30, the J call TRBJ2-2, with 7 bases lining up with TRBD1. J gave up 1 base and V 3 bases, and 2 bases lay outside the gene matches. Germline CDR1 reads GTSNPN; CDR2 reads SVGIG (reference sequence). CDR3 size: 14 residues. CDR3 in amino acids: CAWRGQKNTGELFF. CDR3 DNA sequence: TGTGCCTGGAGGGGACAGAAGAACACCGGGGAGCTGTTTTTT. Based on the CDR3 plus reference TRBV30 and TRBJ2-2, the full variable domain is SQTIHQWPATLVQPVGSPLSLECTVEGTSNPNLYWYRQAAGRGLQLLFYSVGIGQISSEVPQNLSASRPQDRQFILSSKKLLLSDSGFYLCAWRGQKNTGELFFGEGSRLTVL.

The table lists this clonotype with a few counts. This rearrangement joins TRBV6-1 to TRBJ2-5, with 9 bases identical to TRBD1. From germline, CDR1 is MNHNS and CDR2 SASEGT. This CDR3 has 15 residues. V lost 7 bases, J lost 1 base, and 7 bases stayed unmatched. The CDR3 bases are TGTGCCAGCAAGGTCCGGACAGGGGCCCAAGAGACCCAGTACTTC. Protein sequence: CASKVRTGAQETQYF.

The table lists this clonotype with many counts. CDR3 DNA: TGCAGCGTTGATGACATGGGGGCGGTCGGTTTCTTT. This sequence encodes CSVDDMGAVGFF. The chain joins TRBV29-1 to TRBJ1-1; D perhaps matches TRBD1 (6 bases). Germline CDR1 SQVTM, CDR2 ANQGSEA. Trimming pared 3 bases from V and 13 bases from J, leaving 18 bases between. This CDR3 region has 12 residues.